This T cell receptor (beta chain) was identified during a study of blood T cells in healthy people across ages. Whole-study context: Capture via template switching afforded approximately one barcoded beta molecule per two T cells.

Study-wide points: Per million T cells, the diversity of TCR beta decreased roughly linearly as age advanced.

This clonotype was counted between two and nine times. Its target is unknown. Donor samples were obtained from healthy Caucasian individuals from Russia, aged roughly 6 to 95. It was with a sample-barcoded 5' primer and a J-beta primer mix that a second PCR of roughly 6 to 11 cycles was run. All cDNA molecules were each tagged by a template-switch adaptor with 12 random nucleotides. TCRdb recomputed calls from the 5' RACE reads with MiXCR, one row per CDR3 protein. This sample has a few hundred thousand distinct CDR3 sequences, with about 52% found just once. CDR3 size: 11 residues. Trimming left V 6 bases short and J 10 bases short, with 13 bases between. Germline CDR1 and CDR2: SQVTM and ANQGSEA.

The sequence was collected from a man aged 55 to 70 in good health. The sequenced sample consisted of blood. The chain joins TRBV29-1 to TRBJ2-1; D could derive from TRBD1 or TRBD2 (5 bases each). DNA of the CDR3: TGCAGCGTGGGGACGCCCAGGGAGCAGTTCTTC. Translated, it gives CSVGTPREQFF.